Sequencing of this TCR beta chain was carried out in a study of blood T cells in healthy people across ages. As for the study in general: When template switching was applied, about one barcoded beta molecule was captured per two T cells. Whole-study results and caveats: As age increased, TCR beta diversity per million T cells fell in a roughly linear fashion.

The V segment lost 0 bases and the J segment 2 bases; nucleotides outside the gene matches: 3. The CDR3 contains 15 residues. CDR1 is SGDLS and CDR2 is YYNGEE in the germline V gene. A J-beta primer mix and a sample-barcoded 5' primer were used in a second PCR of about 7 to 12 cycles. TCRdb re-called the 5' RACE reads through MiXCR, storing one row per CDR3 protein. The table shows about 1.1 million distinct CDR3 sequences, with around two fifths occurring only once. The table lists this clonotype with a count of one. The antigen is unknown. V is TRBV9 and J is TRBJ2-5; 8 nucleotides line up with TRBD1. The sample comprised blood. The receptor was derived from a man between 18 and 35 years old in good health. The CDR3 DNA reads as TGTGCCAGCAGCGTAGGGGACAGGCAACAAGAGACCCAGTACTTC. It specifies CASSVGDRQQETQYF.